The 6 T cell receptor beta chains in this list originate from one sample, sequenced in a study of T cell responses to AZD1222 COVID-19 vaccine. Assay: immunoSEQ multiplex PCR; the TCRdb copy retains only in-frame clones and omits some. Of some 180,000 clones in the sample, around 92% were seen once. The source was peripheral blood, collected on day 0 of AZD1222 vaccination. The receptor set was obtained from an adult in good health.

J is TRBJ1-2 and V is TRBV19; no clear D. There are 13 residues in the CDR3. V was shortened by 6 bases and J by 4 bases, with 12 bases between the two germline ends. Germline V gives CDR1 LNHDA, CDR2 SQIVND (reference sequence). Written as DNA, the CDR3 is TGTGCCAGTAGCCCATCTAACCGCTATGGCTACACCTTC. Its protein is CASSPSNRYGYTF.

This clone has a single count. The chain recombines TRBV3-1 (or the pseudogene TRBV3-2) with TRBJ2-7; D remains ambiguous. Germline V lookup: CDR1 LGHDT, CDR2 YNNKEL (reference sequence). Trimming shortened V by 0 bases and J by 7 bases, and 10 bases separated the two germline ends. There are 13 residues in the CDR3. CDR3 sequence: CASSQDAPREQYF. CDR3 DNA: TGTGCCAGCAGCCAAGATGCCCCCCGGGAGCAGTACTTC.

CDR3 coding DNA: TGTGCCGGAGCCGCAGGGCTAGCGGACCCCTACGAGCAGTACTTC. It specifies CAGAAGLADPYEQYF. V usage is TRBV30 and J usage is TRBJ2-7; 7 bases are shared with TRBD2. Unmatched junction bases numbered 15, after V lost 8 bases and J lost 2 bases. The CDR3 contains 15 residues. In germline, CDR1 is GTSNPN, CDR2 SVGIG (reference sequence).

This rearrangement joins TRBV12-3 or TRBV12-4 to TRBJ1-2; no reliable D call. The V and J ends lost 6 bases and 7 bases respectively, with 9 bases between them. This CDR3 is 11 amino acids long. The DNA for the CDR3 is TGTGCCAGCAGCCCCGGGAGTGGCTACACCTTC. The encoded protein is CASSPGSGYTF.

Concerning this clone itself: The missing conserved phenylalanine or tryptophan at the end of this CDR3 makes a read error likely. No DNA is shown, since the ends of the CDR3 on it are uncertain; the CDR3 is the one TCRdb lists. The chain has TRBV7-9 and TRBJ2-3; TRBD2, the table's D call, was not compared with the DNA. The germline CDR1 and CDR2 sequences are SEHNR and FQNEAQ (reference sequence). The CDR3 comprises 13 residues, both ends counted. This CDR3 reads CASSPGLAEKIIG.

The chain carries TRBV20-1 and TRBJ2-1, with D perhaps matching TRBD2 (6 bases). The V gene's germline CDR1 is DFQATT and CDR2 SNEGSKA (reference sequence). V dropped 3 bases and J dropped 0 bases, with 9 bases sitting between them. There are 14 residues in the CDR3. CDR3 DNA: TGCAGTGCTAGTAGCGGCAGCTCCTACAATGAGCAGTTCTTC. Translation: CSASSGSSYNEQFF.